This T cell receptor beta chain was sequenced during a study of blood T cell repertoires in COVID-19. Authors' methods: The authors estimated nucleated cell counts from reference gene primer amplification. Profiling relied on immunoSEQ multiplex PCR, and the TCRdb table lists in-frame clones only, not all of them. V and J calls and clone size follow that table, whereas D and trimming were derived from the DNA. Here the sample spans almost 100,000 clones, roughly 86% being singletons. The source is a man over 45 with acute or convalescent COVID-19. Sequenced sample: peripheral blood.

CDR3 protein: CASEAQPNYGYTF. CDR3 DNA: TGCGCCAGCGAGGCACAACCTAACTATGGCTACACCTTC. The rearrangement joins TRBV5-1 to TRBJ1-2; D ambiguous. Trimming removed 7 bases from V and 0 bases from J, with 10 bases in between. Germline assignment: CDR1 SGHRS and CDR2 YFSETQ. This CDR3 contains 13 residues.